A single sample gave rise to the 20 T cell receptor beta chains below, sequenced in a study of CD8 T cells in ankylosing spondylitis. TCRdb recomputed calls from the 5' RACE reads with MiXCR, one row per CDR3 protein. There are about 220,000 distinct CDR3 sequences in the sample; about 10% occur only once, and 21% lies in the top ten. The source material was blood, either unsorted or a sorted T cell fraction (not recorded which). These receptors were taken from a male donor with ankylosing spondylitis or in good health (not recorded which).

CDR3 sequence reads: CASGFASGAYEQYF. The CDR3 region has the DNA TGTGCCAGCGGGTTCGCTAGCGGGGCCTACGAGCAGTACTTC. The chain employs TRBV12-3 or TRBV12-4 and TRBJ2-7; 9 positions agree with TRBD2. The V and J ends lost 8 bases and 2 bases, in that order; junction bases with no gene match: 7. There are 14 residues in the CDR3.

This clonotype was seen at least ten times. The chain recombines TRBV12-3 or TRBV12-4 with TRBJ2-3; a weak D match, TRBD2 (5 bases). This CDR3 has 13 amino acids. Trimming removed 7 bases from V and 6 bases from J, with 14 bases in between. The CDR3 DNA follows: TGTGCCAGCAACCTGATACCGGGGGATACGCAGTATTTT. Translated, it gives CASNLIPGDTQYF.

This rearrangement joins TRBV9 to TRBJ2-3, with D hard to call. V lost 1 base and J 6 bases, leaving 12 bases between the germline ends. Germline lookup yields CDR1 SGDLS and CDR2 YYNGEE. The CDR3 spans 14 residues. The CDR3 protein is CASSVNSSEDTQYF. The DNA for the CDR3 is TGTGCCAGCAGCGTAAACTCCAGCGAGGATACGCAGTATTTT.

The chain couples TRBV9 to TRBJ2-4, with 9 bases that match TRBD1. V lost 0 bases and J lost 5; bases outside the gene matches: 6. Germline loops: CDR1 SGDLS, CDR2 YYNGEE. CDR3 size: 16 residues. CDR3 coding DNA: TGTGCCAGCAGCGTAGCTACAGGGGGCATGGAAAACATTCAGTACTTC. Residues: CASSVATGGMENIQYF.

This clonotype was seen many times. The chain is built from TRBV7-2 and TRBJ2-3; no reliable D call. Germline CDR1 SGHTA, CDR2 FQGNSA. The CDR3 is made up of 14 amino acids. Trimming shortened V by 5 bases and J by 2 bases, and 11 bases separated the two germline ends. CDR3 sequence: CASSAQSPTDTQYF. The CDR3 nucleotides read TGTGCCAGCAGCGCCCAAAGCCCCACAGATACGCAGTATTTT.

Many counts were recorded for this clonotype. The rearrangement links TRBV27 to TRBJ2-1; maybe TRBD1 (5 bases). The CDR3 consists of 14 residues. In germline, CDR1 is MNHEY, CDR2 SMNVEV (reference sequence). Trimming left V 5 bases short and J 8 bases short, with 16 bases between. The chain's CDR3 is CASSPYLGLDEQFF. In nucleotides, the CDR3 is TGTGCCAGCAGTCCCTATTTGGGGCTTGATGAGCAGTTCTTC.

V gene TRBV24-1 combines with J gene TRBJ2-3; D may be TRBD2 (6 bases). Between the trimmed V and J ends, which lost 5 bases and 6 bases, there was a span of 8 bases. The CDR3 is made up of 12 amino acids. Germline values: CDR1 KGHDR, CDR2 SFDVKD. The CDR3: CATSARGDTQYF. CDR3 DNA sequence: TGTGCCACCAGTGCCCGGGGGGATACGCAGTATTTT.

Details on this clonotype: Its ends do not fully match the called genes, so a read error is possible. This CDR3 reads CNVEHSWGGTQYF. CDR3 nucleotides: TGCAACGTTGAGCATAGCTGGGGCGGTACGCAGTATTTT. The J gene is TRBJ2-3, the V gene TRBV29-1; D perhaps matches TRBD1 (5 bases). Germline CDR1 and CDR2: SQVTM and ANQGSEA. The CDR3 is 13 residues long.

Points on this clonotype: This clone may be a read error of a much larger clone one base away. In DNA form, the CDR3 reads TGTACCAGCAGCCGTCCTCCGCTCAGGACAGACAAAACAGATACGCAGTATTTT. The encoded protein is CTSSRPPLRTDKTDTQYF. This rearrangement joins TRBV3-1 to TRBJ2-3; D is possibly TRBD1 (6 bases). CDR3 length: 18 amino acids. CDR1 LGHDT and CDR2 YNNKEL come from the germline V gene (reference sequence).

This clonotype was detected a few times. The rearrangement links TRBV28 to TRBJ1-1; D ambiguous. The V gene's germline CDR1 is MDHEN and CDR2 SYDVKM. CDR3 length: 12 residues. V lost 4 bases to trimming and J lost 1 base, with 4 bases between them. In nucleotides, the CDR3 is TGTGCCAGCAGTTATGCGAACACTGAAGCTTTCTTT. Its translation is CASSYANTEAFF. Full variable domain (missing parts from reference TRBV28 and TRBJ1-1): DVKVTQSSRYLVKRTGEKVFLECVQDMDHENMFWYRQDPGLGLRLIYFSYDVKMKEKGDIPEGYSVSREKKERFSLILESASTNQTSMYLCASSYANTEAFFGQGTRLTVV.

The gene calls are TRBV18 and TRBJ2-5; D is unresolved. CDR3 size: 15 residues. Per germline, CDR1 KGHSH and CDR2 LQKENI. With 0 bases removed from V and 1 base from J, the gap between germline ends came to 9 bases. DNA of the CDR3: TGTGCCAGCTCACCACCGGGCCGGTCCCAAGAGACCCAGTACTTC. This translates into CASSPPGRSQETQYF.

This clonotype appeared many times. This rearrangement joins TRBV5-5 to TRBJ1-5; D possibly corresponds to TRBD1 (6 bases). The CDR3 covers 13 residues. Germline V CDR1 and CDR2: SGHKS, YYEKEE (reference sequence). V dropped 4 bases and J dropped 5 bases, with 10 bases sitting between them. The CDR3 nucleotides read TGTGCCAGCAGCGAGTCAGGGGATCAGCCCCAGCATTTT. Its protein is CASSESGDQPQHF.

This clonotype has just a few counts. The J gene is TRBJ1-1, the V gene TRBV29-1; D not certain. Germline CDR1 reads SQVTM; CDR2 reads ANQGSEA. CDR3 length: 11 residues. The V end lost 6 bases, the J end lost 6 bases, and 11 bases lay between the germline ends. CDR3 amino acids: CSVATEAEAFF. CDR3 coding DNA: TGCAGCGTCGCTACAGAAGCTGAAGCTTTCTTT.

This clonotype occurred a few times. The V and J genes are TRBV20-1 and TRBJ2-3; no clear D. Germline V gene data show CDR1 as DFQATT and CDR2 as SNEGSKA (reference sequence). V dropped 3 bases and J dropped 1 base, with 14 bases sitting between them. There are 15 residues in the CDR3. Written as DNA, the CDR3 is TGCAGTGCTAGTTCTACCAGTCGCGGCACAGATACGCAGTATTTT. It translates to CSASSTSRGTDTQYF.

This clonotype was seen a few times. The rearrangement links TRBV7-2 to TRBJ1-4, with D uncertain. In germline, CDR1 is SGHTA, CDR2 FQGNSA. V was pared by 1 base and J by 1 base, with 7 bases between. This CDR3 contains 15 residues. For the CDR3, the DNA is TGTGCCAGCAGCTTAGTTGGCGGAACTAATGAAAAACTGTTTTTT. It encodes CASSLVGGTNEKLFF.

In this sample, this clonotype turned up many times. This chain connects TRBV5-6 to TRBJ2-1; TRBD1 is a possible D gene (6 bases). This CDR3 is built from 17 residues. Trimming removed 0 bases at V and 0 bases at J, with 13 bases between. Germline CDR1 and CDR2: SGHDT and YYEEEE. For the CDR3, the DNA is TGTGCCAGCAGCTTGGAGGACAGTCAAAGCTCCTACAATGAGCAGTTCTTC. Protein sequence: CASSLEDSQSSYNEQFF.

V is TRBV3-1 and J is TRBJ1-1; TRBD1 might be the D (5 bases). V was shortened by 10 bases and J by 4 bases, with 22 bases between the two germline ends. The length of the CDR3 is 15 residues. Germline V gene data show CDR1 as LGHDT and CDR2 as YNNKEL (reference sequence). The CDR3 loop is CATSLRGRGGTEAFF. CDR3 sequence (DNA): TGTGCCACCTCACTCCGGGGCCGCGGGGGCACTGAAGCTTTCTTT. Looking up the rest from reference TRBV3-1 and TRBJ1-1 gives the full variable domain: DTAVSQTPKYLVTQMGNDKSIKCEQNLGHDTMYWYKQDSKKFLKIMFSYNNKELIINETVPNRFSPKSPDKAHLNLHINSLELGDSAVYFCATSLRGRGGTEAFFGQGTRLTVV.

This clonotype was seen at least ten times. V is TRBV5-5 and J is TRBJ2-3; 7 nucleotides agree with TRBD2. CDR3 length: 16 amino acids. V lost 2 bases, J lost 2 bases, and 8 bases stayed unmatched. The germline V gene encodes CDR1 SGHKS and CDR2 YYEKEE (reference sequence). This CDR3 is CASSFLAGGFTDTQYF. CDR3 nucleotides: TGTGCCAGCAGCTTCCTCGCCGGGGGGTTCACAGATACGCAGTATTTT. Full variable domain (remainder filled in from reference TRBV5-5 and TRBJ2-3): DAGVTQSPTHLIKTRGQQVTLRCSPISGHKSVSWYQQVLGQGPQFIFQYYEKEERGRGNFPDRFSARQFPNYSSELNVNALLLGDSALYLCASSFLAGGFTDTQYFGPGTRLTVL.

Only a few counts were recorded for this clonotype. The genes are TRBV7-2 and TRBJ2-1; D is perhaps TRBD2 (7 bases). Trimming took 5 bases from V and 8 from J, leaving 19 bases between them. CDR1 and CDR2 from the germline V gene are SGHTA and FQGNSA. CDR3 length: 15 residues. The CDR3 here is CASSPRAGAHHEQFF. In DNA form, the CDR3 reads TGTGCCAGCAGCCCTAGGGCGGGGGCTCACCATGAGCAGTTCTTC.

This clonotype was picked up many times. The gene calls are TRBV7-2 and TRBJ1-2; 7 nucleotides agree with TRBD1. The junction had 7 bases not matched to a gene; V was cut back by 3 bases and J by 6 bases. The CDR3 runs 14 residues. CDR1 is SGHTA, CDR2 FQGNSA, per germline. CDR3 protein: CASSFRGGNDGYTF. CDR3 coding DNA: TGTGCCAGCAGCTTCCGAGGGGGCAACGATGGCTACACCTTC.